The source of this T cell receptor beta chain is a study of beta chain features in type 1 diabetes. Study-level background: Across all samples, about 110,000,000 sorted cells were examined. Broader study findings: Type 1 diabetes patients had TCRB CDR3s that were shorter (moderately but significantly so) in all four CD4+ subsets. A closer apparent resemblance between naive, central memory and Treg TCRB repertoires was seen in patients than in healthy donors.

Reverse transcribing all isolated RNA meant expressed TCRB transcripts were sequenced. About 3.5 million reads per sample on average were obtained from naive, central memory and regulatory T cell samples. Using immunoSEQ multiplex PCR, the repertoire was profiled, and TCRdb retains in-frame clones only, with some absent. The sample records roughly 350,000 clones, 8.5% to 10% being singletons. About 110 mL of blood, on average, came from one heparinised draw per donor. Losses at the gene ends were 4 bases for V and 2 bases for J; bases not matched to a gene: 3. The CDR3 spans 15 residues. CDR1 is MGHRA, CDR2 YSYEKL, per germline. As to this clone: Its target is not known.

The origin of this receptor is a man aged 30-40 years with type 1 diabetes. The rearrangement uses TRBV4-1 and TRBJ2-5; 11 nucleotides agree with TRBD2. The source material was central memory CD4+ T cells from blood. The CDR3 sequence: CASSPGTSGQETQYF. The DNA for the CDR3 is TGCGCCAGCAGCCCGGGGACTAGCGGACAAGAGACCCAGTACTTC.